Listed here are 15 T cell receptor beta chains from one sample, sequenced in a study of shared clonotypes between healthy human individuals. Naive CD8 cells lacked CD45RO and underwent positive selection for CCR7, leaving out terminally differentiated effector memory CD45RA+ cells. The table came from immunoSEQ multiplex PCR; TCRdb's copy has only in-frame clones and leaves some out. The sample holds some 2 million clones, around 96% seen once. The specimen was naive CD8+ T cells sorted from blood. The receptors shown here come from a man between 18 and 35 years old in good health.

V and J are TRBV10-3 and TRBJ1-5; D unresolved. Germline assignment: CDR1 ENHRY and CDR2 SYGVKD. This CDR3 is built from 16 residues. With 0 bases removed from V and 0 bases from J, the gap between germline ends came to 9 bases. Written as DNA, the CDR3 is TGTGCCATCAGTGAGTCGGCACCCCTTAGCAATCAGCCCCAGCATTTT. Residues: CAISESAPLSNQPQHF.

The rearrangement links TRBV25-1 to TRBJ2-2; 7 bases align to TRBD2. Unmatched junction bases numbered 4, after V lost 4 bases and J lost 5 bases. The CDR3 has 14 amino acids. Germline V gene sequence: CDR1 MGHDK, CDR2 SYGVNS. The CDR3 is CASSGGEGTGELFF. The CDR3 DNA sequence: TGTGCCAGCAGTGGAGGGGAGGGGACCGGGGAGCTGTTTTTT.

The V and J genes are TRBV28 and TRBJ2-7; the D call may be TRBD1 or TRBD2 (7 bases each). V lost 3 bases and J lost 6, with 15 bases in between. The CDR3 contains 14 residues. In germline, CDR1 is MDHEN, CDR2 SYDVKM. The CDR3 reads CASSFRGGFGEQYF. The CDR3, as DNA: TGTGCCAGCAGTTTCAGGGGGGGCTTCGGCGAGCAGTACTTC. Drawing the rest from reference TRBV28 and TRBJ2-7, the complete variable domain is DVKVTQSSRYLVKRTGEKVFLECVQDMDHENMFWYRQDPGLGLRLIYFSYDVKMKEKGDIPEGYSVSREKKERFSLILESASTNQTSMYLCASSFRGGFGEQYFGPGTRLTVT.

The chain is built from TRBV6-5 and TRBJ1-2; D is undetermined. Germline CDR1 and CDR2: MNHEY and SVGAGI. The CDR3 is made up of 13 amino acids. Trimming took off 6 bases at V and 4 bases at J, with 12 bases between the two ends. CDR3 nucleotide sequence: TGTGCCAGCAGAAACGACGGCCCCTATGGCTACACCTTC. The encoded protein is CASRNDGPYGYTF.

This chain's CDR3 is CASSPTSTRDRDTQYF. The CDR3 DNA follows: TGTGCCAGCAGCCCGACGTCTACTAGAGATCGAGATACGCAGTATTTT. The rearrangement links TRBV7-9 to TRBJ2-3, with D possibly being TRBD2 (5 bases). Per germline, CDR1 SEHNR and CDR2 FQNEAQ (reference sequence). V was pared by 5 bases and J by 5 bases, with 20 bases between. This CDR3 has 16 residues.

The genes are TRBV5-1 and TRBJ2-2, with D uncertain. CDR1 and CDR2 from the germline V gene are SGHRS and YFSETQ. The CDR3 is 14 residues long. Deletions cut 5 bases from V and 5 bases from J, with 13 bases between. CDR3 coding DNA: TGCGCCAGCAGTCGGTCCCGTTGGACCGGGGAGCTGTTTTTT. This encodes CASSRSRWTGELFF. The full variable domain, its missing parts supplied by reference TRBV5-1 and TRBJ2-2, is KAGVTQTPRYLIKTRGQQVTLSCSPISGHRSVSWYQQTPGQGLQFLFEYFSETQRNKGNFPGRFSGRQFSNSRSEMNVSTLELGDSALYLCASSRSRWTGELFFGEGSRLTVL.

The chain links TRBV7-9 to TRBJ2-2, with D tentatively TRBD2 (6 bases). The CDR3 sequence is 13 residues long. V lost 5 bases and J lost 5, with 9 bases in between. Germline V gene lookup returns CDR1 SEHNR and CDR2 FQNEAQ (reference sequence). CDR3 bases: TGTGCCAGCAGCGTTCTAGCGACCGGGGAGCTGTTTTTT. Its protein product is CASSVLATGELFF.

The genes are TRBV7-9 and TRBJ2-5; 9 nucleotides agree with TRBD1. In germline, CDR1 is SEHNR, CDR2 FQNEAQ (reference sequence). The CDR3 length is 18 residues. Trimming at V came to 3 bases and at J to 2 bases, leaving 13 bases not matched to a gene. Here the CDR3 DNA reads TGTGCCAGCAGCTTTACCGGGACAGGGTTCGTCAATCAAGAGACCCAGTACTTC. It translates to CASSFTGTGFVNQETQYF. The complete variable domain, with remaining parts taken from reference TRBV7-9 and TRBJ2-5, reads DTGVSQNPRHKITKRGQNVTFRCDPISEHNRLYWYRQTLGQGPEFLTYFQNEAQLEKSRLLSDRFSAERPKGSFSTLEIQRTEQGDSAMYLCASSFTGTGFVNQETQYFGPGTRLLVL.

This chain joins TRBV11-3 and TRBJ2-2, with D perhaps assigned TRBD1 or TRBD2 (5 bases each). The germline CDR1 and CDR2 sequences are SGHNT and YENEEA. This CDR3 contains 13 residues. The V and J ends lost 5 bases and 4 bases respectively, with 8 bases between them. The CDR3 is CASSERGTGELFF. The CDR3 DNA sequence: TGTGCCAGCAGCGAGAGGGGCACCGGGGAGCTGTTTTTT.

The rearrangement joins TRBV4-1 to TRBJ1-4, with 9 bases that match TRBD1. The CDR3 has 16 amino acids. V shed 0 bases and J 8 bases; nucleotides not matched to a gene: 7. Germline V lookup: CDR1 MGHRA, CDR2 YSYEKL. The CDR3 DNA sequence: TGCGCCAGCAGCCAAGAACCGGGACAGGGATCGGAAAAACTGTTTTTT. Translation: CASSQEPGQGSEKLFF.

V and J are TRBV7-9 and TRBJ2-3; 12 bases match TRBD2. This CDR3 is built from 16 residues. Trimming took 5 bases from V and 4 from J; bases not matched to a gene: 7. Germline V gene data show CDR1 as SEHNR and CDR2 as FQNEAQ (reference sequence). In nucleotides, the CDR3 is TGTGCCAGCAGCGCCCGGACTAGCGGGACCCCAGATACGCAGTATTTT. Its protein product is CASSARTSGTPDTQYF.

This rearrangement joins TRBV11-3 to TRBJ2-3, with a tentative D call TRBD1 (6 bases). V was shortened by 6 bases and J by 4 bases, with 23 bases between the two germline ends. Germline CDR1 SGHNT, CDR2 YENEEA. The CDR3 is 17 amino acids. Written as DNA, the CDR3 is TGTGCCAGCAGTTCCTATTCAGGGACAATGGGGTCAGATACGCAGTATTTT. It is translated as CASSSYSGTMGSDTQYF.

This clone was recorded once. The chain combines TRBV7-9 with TRBJ2-1, with 12 bases lining up with TRBD2. J lost 8 bases, V lost 3 bases, and 8 bases had no gene match. This CDR3 spans 16 amino acids. The germline gives CDR1 SEHNR, CDR2 FQNEAQ (reference sequence). The CDR3: CASSFPTSGSGDEQFF. The CDR3 DNA is TGTGCCAGCAGCTTCCCGACTAGCGGGAGTGGCGATGAGCAGTTCTTC. Supplemented by reference TRBV7-9 and TRBJ2-1, the full variable domain reads DTGVSQNPRHKITKRGQNVTFRCDPISEHNRLYWYRQTLGQGPEFLTYFQNEAQLEKSRLLSDRFSAERPKGSFSTLEIQRTEQGDSAMYLCASSFPTSGSGDEQFFGPGTRLTVL.

In its sample, this clone was seen once. The chain joins TRBV4-1 to TRBJ2-7; D is undetermined. Trimming took 0 bases from V and 4 from J, leaving 10 bases between them. The CDR3 length is 14 residues. CDR1 and CDR2 (germline): MGHRA, YSYEKL. In DNA, the CDR3 is TGCGCCAGCAGCCAAGATCCCTCCCCTTACGAGCAGTACTTC. It translates to CASSQDPSPYEQYF.

The V call is TRBV27, the J call TRBJ2-2; 8 nucleotides line up with TRBD2. The trim removed 10 bases at V and 0 bases at J, leaving 13 bases unmatched. This CDR3 is 17 amino acids long. Germline CDR1 reads MNHEY; CDR2 reads SMNVEV (reference sequence). The CDR3 nucleotides are TGTGCCACCCTACCCAGCGGGGGTGAAACGAACACCGGGGAGCTGTTTTTT. Translated, it gives CATLPSGGETNTGELFF.